One and the same sample provided the 21 T cell receptor beta chains below, sequenced in a study of blood T cell repertoires in COVID-19. Repertoires were generated with immunoSEQ multiplex PCR, while TCRdb's copy carries only in-frame clones and drops some. The table lists approximately 230,000 clones, 88% of them singletons. The sample consisted of peripheral blood. Every receptor here comes from a woman aged 25 to 39 with COVID-19, enrolled during active disease.

The chain employs TRBV7-8 and TRBJ1-5; TRBD1 might be the D (6 bases). The length of the CDR3 is 16 residues. Per the germline V gene, CDR1 is SGHVS and CDR2 is FQNEAQ. Trimming shortened V by 3 bases and J by 3 bases, and 15 bases separated the two germline ends. For the CDR3, the DNA is TGTGCCAGCAGCTTTTTAAATCAGGGGACCAATCAGCCCCAGCATTTT. Its translation: CASSFLNQGTNQPQHF.

The chain is built from TRBV15 and TRBJ2-7, with D perhaps matching TRBD2 (6 bases). The V gene's germline CDR1 is LNHNV and CDR2 YYDKDF (reference sequence). The CDR3 loop spans 17 amino acids. V was trimmed by 0 bases and J by 0 bases, leaving 15 bases between them. In DNA, the CDR3 is TGTGCCACCAGCAGAGATAGTCTTTGGGGGGACTCCTACGAGCAGTACTTC. Residues: CATSRDSLWGDSYEQYF.

The chain has TRBV19 and TRBJ2-2; maybe TRBD2 (5 bases). The CDR3 sequence is 15 residues long. V was pared by 4 bases and J by 5 bases, with 14 bases between. CDR1 and CDR2 (germline): LNHDA, SQIVND (reference sequence). CDR3 loop: CASSTGNMGTGELFF. DNA of the CDR3: TGTGCCAGTAGTACGGGAAACATGGGAACCGGGGAGCTGTTTTTT.

The V and J genes are TRBV19 and TRBJ1-4, with D perhaps TRBD1 (6 bases). CDR3 size: 14 residues. Germline V gene sequence: CDR1 LNHDA, CDR2 SQIVND (reference sequence). V was shortened by 6 bases and J by 3 bases, with 11 bases between the two germline ends. The CDR3 loop reads CASSGGRPNEKLFF. DNA of the CDR3: TGTGCCAGTAGCGGGGGGCGGCCTAATGAAAAACTGTTTTTT.

The rearrangement links TRBV5-1 to TRBJ2-1; TRBD2 aligns across 12 bases. CDR1 and CDR2 from the germline V gene are SGHRS and YFSETQ. Trimming cost V 0 bases and J 6 bases; bases outside gene matches: 1. The CDR3 consists of 15 residues. This CDR3 is CASSLASGGANEQFF. The CDR3 nucleotides are TGCGCCAGCAGCTTGGCTAGCGGGGGGGCCAATGAGCAGTTCTTC.

The chain is built from TRBV3-1 (or the pseudogene TRBV3-2) and TRBJ1-5; a weak D match, TRBD1 (5 bases). The CDR3 covers 16 residues. The germline gives CDR1 LGHDT, CDR2 YNNKEL (reference sequence). V dropped 2 bases and J dropped 3 bases, with 14 bases sitting between them. The CDR3, as DNA: TGTGCCAGCAGCCAATCCCAGGGTGATCTCAATCAGCCCCAGCATTTT. The encoded protein is CASSQSQGDLNQPQHF.

The chain is built from TRBV6-1 and TRBJ2-1; D perhaps matches TRBD1 (6 bases). This CDR3 contains 16 residues. Trimming left V 4 bases short and J 0 bases short, with 13 bases between. Germline loops: CDR1 MNHNS, CDR2 SASEGT. The CDR3 is CASSGQGRLSYNEQFF. The DNA for the CDR3 is TGTGCCAGCAGTGGGCAGGGGCGCCTCTCCTACAATGAGCAGTTCTTC.

This sequence joins TRBV19 and TRBJ2-2; D perhaps matches TRBD1 (6 bases). The V gene's germline CDR1 is LNHDA and CDR2 SQIVND (reference sequence). This CDR3 has 12 residues. Trimming took 5 bases from V and 8 from J, leaving 9 bases between them. This chain's CDR3 is CASSERGGELFF. DNA of the CDR3: TGTGCCAGTAGTGAGAGGGGGGGGGAGCTGTTTTTT.

This chain connects TRBV9 to TRBJ2-3; TRBD1 matches at 8 bases. Trimming removed 0 bases from V and 2 bases from J; junction bases left unmatched: 5. This CDR3 spans 16 amino acids. Germline V lookup: CDR1 SGDLS, CDR2 YYNGEE. In nucleotides, the CDR3 is TGTGCCAGCAGCGTAGGAGACAGGGGACCCACAGATACGCAGTATTTT. Its translation is CASSVGDRGPTDTQYF.

There are a few counts of this clone. The genes are TRBV6-5 and TRBJ2-2; TRBD2 matches at 7 bases. The CDR3 is 15 amino acids. From germline, CDR1 is MNHEY and CDR2 SVGAGI. J lost 3 bases, V lost 8 bases, and 9 bases had no gene match. The CDR3 loop reads CASLNSGTYTGELFF. DNA of the CDR3: TGTGCCAGCCTGAACAGCGGGACTTACACCGGGGAGCTGTTTTTT.

The chain carries TRBV27 and TRBJ2-3, with TRBD2 matching over 9 bases. There are 18 residues in the CDR3. V shed 4 bases, J shed 0 bases, and the junction held 11 bases outside the gene matches. CDR1 and CDR2 (germline): MNHEY, SMNVEV (reference sequence). The CDR3 DNA sequence: TGTGCCAGCAGTTCAGTCGGTGTAGCGGGAGTAAGCACAGATACGCAGTATTTT. It translates to CASSSVGVAGVSTDTQYF.

The sample holds a few counts of this clone. The chain employs TRBV28 and TRBJ1-2, with 8 positions matching TRBD1. This CDR3 contains 14 residues. Germline loops: CDR1 MDHEN, CDR2 SYDVKM. V lost 6 bases to trimming and J lost 4 bases; unmatched junction nucleotides: 7. This CDR3 is CASRKTGDLYGYTF. The DNA for the CDR3 is TGTGCCAGCAGGAAGACAGGGGACCTCTATGGCTACACCTTC.

This clone was observed a handful of times. The J gene is TRBJ1-4, the V gene TRBV4-1; 8 bases map to TRBD1. Germline V CDR1 and CDR2: MGHRA, YSYEKL. CDR3 length equals 15 residues. The J segment lost 7 bases and the V segment lost 1 base, leaving 5 bases of the junction unmatched. The DNA of the CDR3 is TGCGCCAGCAGCCAAGGGACAGGGTTGGTTGAAAAACTGTTTTTT. Translation: CASSQGTGLVEKLFF.

The chain uses TRBV7-9 and TRBJ2-2, with 13 positions matching TRBD2. The CDR3 runs to 18 residues. The junction had 4 bases not matched to a gene; V was cut back by 0 bases and J by 3 bases. From germline, CDR1 is SEHNR and CDR2 FQNEAQ (reference sequence). CDR3 DNA: TGTGCCAGCAGCTTAGCCGGGACTAGCGGGACTGACACCGGGGAGCTGTTTTTT. It translates to CASSLAGTSGTDTGELFF.

J is TRBJ1-1 and V is TRBV4-3; D uncertain. Germline CDR1 reads LGHNA; CDR2 reads YSLEER. The V and J ends lost 0 bases and 1 base respectively, with 12 bases between them. The CDR3 has 16 amino acids. CDR3 amino acids: CASSQEGASRNTEAFF. CDR3 sequence (DNA): TGCGCCAGCAGCCAAGAGGGAGCCAGCCGGAACACTGAAGCTTTCTTT.

V usage is TRBV25-1 and J usage is TRBJ1-1, with D maybe TRBD1 (5 bases). The CDR3 covers 15 residues. Germline-derived CDR1 and CDR2 are MGHDK and SYGVNS. The V end lost 0 bases, the J end lost 1 base, and 9 bases lay between the germline ends. The CDR3 nucleotides read TGTGCCAGCAGTGAATATTGGCAGGGGAACACTGAAGCTTTCTTT. Its translation: CASSEYWQGNTEAFF.

V and J are TRBV6-5 and TRBJ1-1; no clear D gene. The V gene lost 3 bases and the J gene lost 5 bases, with 13 bases spanning the gap. Germline lookup yields CDR1 MNHEY and CDR2 SVGAGI. This CDR3 has 14 residues. CDR3 protein: CASSYTVGATEAFF. The CDR3 DNA reads as TGTGCCAGCAGTTATACGGTCGGAGCGACTGAAGCTTTCTTT.

The chain combines TRBV10-3 with TRBJ1-5; a weak D match, TRBD1 (5 bases). Germline values: CDR1 ENHRY, CDR2 SYGVKD. CDR3 size: 18 residues. Trimming stripped 0 bases from V and 0 bases from J, with 15 bases between. DNA of the CDR3: TGTGCCATCAGTGAGTCGGCGGGACCGAGGGGTAGCAATCAGCCCCAGCATTTT. Protein product: CAISESAGPRGSNQPQHF.

This clone appeared a single time. The chain links TRBV7-9 to TRBJ1-2; D is ambiguous. Germline V gene data show CDR1 as SEHNR and CDR2 as FQNEAQ (reference sequence). CDR3 length equals 14 residues. The V gene lost 5 bases and the J gene lost 3 bases, with 13 bases spanning the gap. The CDR3 coding sequence is TGTGCCAGCAGCGCAGACGGGATAGACTATGGCTACACCTTC. The encoded protein is CASSADGIDYGYTF.

The chain employs TRBV29-1 and TRBJ2-7, with 13 bases lining up with TRBD2. This CDR3 is 15 amino acids long. With V trimmed by 5 bases and J by 1 base, 5 bases remained unmatched. From germline, CDR1 is SQVTM and CDR2 ANQGSEA. This CDR3 is CSVRLAGGPSYEQYV. The CDR3 DNA is TGCAGCGTTAGACTAGCGGGAGGCCCTTCCTACGAGCAGTACGTC.

The rearrangement uses TRBV12-3 or TRBV12-4 and TRBJ2-5; the D is unclear. Trimming took 1 base from V and 1 from J, leaving 4 bases between them. The CDR3 has 13 residues. Here the CDR3 DNA reads TGTGCCAGCAGTTTAGGCGGCCAAGAGACCCAGTACTTC. This encodes CASSLGGQETQYF.